This section outlines one T cell receptor beta chain sequence together with its context. Its matching antigen is unknown. The sample originates from a study of cytomegalovirus exposure and HLA in healthy donors. Broader study findings: In a later analysis, donors in an Asian-associated ancestry cluster reportedly had fewer N-insertions in productive TCRs than the cohort mean. A later analysis showed HLA-associated TCR beta chains outstripping equally common others in clonal expansion.

Primers included in the PCR were 60 Vbeta and 13 Jbeta primers. Profiled with immunoSEQ multiplex PCR; TCRdb holds only in-frame clones, not every one. The top ten clones hold 4% to 5% of a sample with about 160,000 clones, just over 70% of them seen once. Germline loops: CDR1 MNHNS, CDR2 SASEGT. The length of the CDR3 is 14 residues. With V trimmed by 6 bases and J by 5 bases, 9 bases remained unmatched. V is TRBV6-1 and J is TRBJ2-5, with 7 bases that match TRBD1. The receptor comes from a man between 18 and 29 years old in good health and CMV-seropositive. Sequencing was done on a sample of PBMCs. The CDR3: CASRGDSSVETQYF. In DNA, the CDR3 is TGTGCCAGCAGGGGGGACAGTTCTGTGGAGACCCAGTACTTC.